The clone carrying this T cell receptor (beta chain) was picked up many times. Its matching antigen is unknown. Germline V lookup: CDR1 LNHDA, CDR2 SQIVND (reference sequence). Germline trimming cut 4 bases from V and 0 bases from J; bases unmatched to any gene: 3. This CDR3 contains 15 residues. As part of library construction, unique molecular identifiers were attached to individual cDNA molecules. TCRdb used MiXCR to reprocess the 5' RACE reads, holding one entry per CDR3 protein. The repertoire includes tens of thousands of distinct CDR3 sequences, around 4.1% of them detected once, and about 3% sits in the top ten. This entry comes from a study of early T cells in non-severe SARS-CoV-2 infection. Study context: Chains from this unsorted whole-blood bulk RNA could not be paired. The study's findings and limits: VDJdb-based matching was biased toward anti-spike CD8 responses and missed private and CD4 specificities.

The source of this sequence is an adult who was a healthcare worker with PCR-confirmed SARS-CoV-2 infection or an uninfected control (not recorded which). This chain links TRBV19 with TRBJ1-5, with TRBD1 matching over 7 bases. The source material was whole blood. The chain's CDR3 is CASSRQGDSNQPQHF. CDR3 coding DNA: TGTGCCAGTAGTAGACAGGGAGATAGCAATCAGCCCCAGCATTTT.